A few counts support the clone carrying this T cell receptor (beta chain). Its antigen is undetermined. These data come from a study of T cells in Graves' hyperthyroidism and ophthalmopathy. General observations from the study: Ophthalmopathy was identified by the model a median around 6.9 months ahead of onset. Blood also held most thyroid clonotypes expanded beyond 0.001. Ophthalmopathy cases were set apart from stable hyperthyroidism by a 13 V-J model.

Diagnosis rested on symptoms, serum thyroxine and TRAb, thyroid ultrasound, and orbital computed tomography. This CDR3 has 14 residues. Germline V gives CDR1 SNHLY, CDR2 FYNNEI. J gave up 8 bases and V 6 bases, and 9 bases lay outside the gene matches. TCR beta CDR3 regions were amplified from RNA transcripts. When the TCR CDR3 underwent first-round RT-PCR, the HTBI primer set was used. MiXCR was run by TCRdb on the multiplex PCR reads, yielding one entry per CDR3 protein. The repertoire has 550,000 to 700,000 distinct CDR3 sequences, 35% to 55% of them found once; the top ten carry around 20%. The chain uses TRBV2 and TRBJ1-2; 10 bases are shared with TRBD1. This sequence originates from an adult woman with Graves' disease, either hyperthyroidism or ophthalmopathy (not recorded which). Sequenced material: peripheral blood or thyroid tissue (not recorded which). As DNA, the CDR3 is TGTGCCAGCAGCGCGCCGACAGGGGGCGAAGGCTACACCTTC. Translating it yields CASSAPTGGEGYTF.